This record covers a single T cell receptor (beta chain). The data originate from a study of cytomegalovirus exposure and HLA in healthy donors. V was clipped by 5 bases and J by 2 bases; unmatched bases: 5. Germline V lookup: CDR1 SGHVS, CDR2 FNYEAQ. The CDR3 has 14 amino acids. Here immunoSEQ multiplex PCR was the method, and the copy in TCRdb shows in-frame clones only, minus some. The data contain 160,000 or so clones, 70% to 90% of them singletons. The chain is built from TRBV7-6 and TRBJ1-1, with 7 bases lining up with TRBD1. The source is a man younger than 45 in good health and CMV-seropositive. The sequencing sample was made of PBMCs. The CDR3 loop is CASSDRVGNTEAFF. The DNA for the CDR3 is TGTGCCAGCAGCGACAGGGTCGGCAACACTGAAGCTTTCTTT. The variable domain in full, with the rest retrieved from reference TRBV7-6 and TRBJ1-1, is GAGVSQSPRYKVTKRGQDVALRCDPISGHVSLYWYRQALGQGPEFLTYFNYEAQQDKSGLPNDRFSAERPEGSISTLTIQRTEQRDSAMYRCASSDRVGNTEAFFGQGTRLTVV.